A selection of T cell receptor beta chains follows, all from one sample in a study of CD4 T cells in relation to SARS-CoV-2 and coronaviruses. These TCRs are of unknown antigen specificity. Repertoires were generated with immunoSEQ multiplex PCR, while TCRdb's copy carries only in-frame clones and drops some. The sample has about 18,000 clones; 60% to 80% are singletons. Sequencing was done on a sample of CD4+ T cells from PBMCs, cultured in vitro. The origin of the receptors is a human donor in good health. Each CDR3 is given with its conserved first and last residue. Each record gives: D gene, V gene, clone size, J gene, CDR3 protein, CDR3 DNA. The D gene is left open where the match is weak. Clone size is shown for a subset of rows, as once, few, many or a class of expanded clone.

>.|TRBV7-2|.|TRBJ2-3
CASSPGLASTDTQYF
TGTGCCAGCAGCCCCGGGCTAGCCAGCACAGATACGCAGTATTTT
>.|TRBV19|.|TRBJ2-7
CASSKVTQDEQYF
TGTGCCAGTAGTAAGGTCACCCAGGATGAGCAGTACTTC
>TRBD1|TRBV18|.|TRBJ1-5
CASSPRRQGINQPQHF
TGTGCCAGCTCACCGAGAAGACAGGGTATCAATCAGCCCCAGCATTTT
>TRBD2|TRBV19|.|TRBJ2-3
CASSTGLAGGWTDTQYF
TGTGCCAGTAGTACAGGACTAGCGGGAGGATGGACGGATACGCAGTATTTT
>TRBD2|TRBV10-2|.|TRBJ2-3
CASSAASGSPDTQYF
TGCGCCAGCAGTGCCGCTAGCGGGAGCCCAGATACGCAGTATTTT
>.|TRBV27|.|TRBJ2-3
CASSRGDTQYF
TGTGCCAGCAGTCGTGGAGATACGCAGTATTTT
>.|TRBV5-1|.|TRBJ1-3
CASSPSTTKTGNTIYF
TGCGCCAGCAGCCCAAGCACGACAAAGACTGGAAACACCATATATTTT
>.|TRBV5-1|.|TRBJ2-6
CASSLAGPSGANVLTF
TGCGCCAGCAGCTTGGCCGGACCATCTGGGGCCAACGTCCTGACTTTC
>.|TRBV28|.|TRBJ1-6
CASSLRQNSPLHF
TGTGCCAGCAGTTTACGTCAGAATTCACCCCTCCACTTT
>.|TRBV7-3|.|TRBJ2-7
CASSFDGGSRYEQYF
TGTGCCAGCAGCTTCGACGGAGGGAGCCGGTACGAGCAGTACTTC
>TRBD1|TRBV5-1|.|TRBJ2-3
CASSGTGISDTQYF
TGCGCCAGCTCCGGGACAGGGATTTCAGATACGCAGTATTTT
>TRBD2|TRBV6-5|.|TRBJ2-1
CASIILAGDTVEQFF
TGTGCCAGCATTATACTTGCGGGAGACACAGTTGAGCAGTTCTTC
>.|TRBV7-2|.|TRBJ2-2
CASSQAGTGELFF
TGTGCCAGCAGCCAGGCGGGCACCGGGGAGCTGTTTTTT
>.|TRBV5-5|.|TRBJ2-5
CASSLRANQETQYF
TGTGCCAGCAGCTTGCGGGCGAATCAAGAGACCCAGTACTTC
>.|TRBV30|.|TRBJ1-1
CAWSEWAGWGEAFF
TGTGCCTGGAGTGAATGGGCAGGGTGGGGTGAAGCTTTCTTT
>.|TRBV7-9|.|TRBJ2-7
CAGGRQENYEQYF
TGTGCCGGAGGGCGGCAGGAAAACTACGAGCAGTACTTC
>TRBD2|TRBV7-9|.|TRBJ2-7
CASSYGLAGDPGAF
TGTGCCAGCAGCTACGGACTAGCGGGAGATCCTGGCGCCTTC
>.|TRBV6-5|.|TRBJ2-7
CASRLQGSYEQYF
TGTGCCAGCAGATTACAGGGATCCTACGAGCAGTACTTC
>TRBD1|TRBV11-2|.|TRBJ1-3
CASSVGGSAGNTIYF
TGTGCCAGCAGCGTAGGGGGCTCAGCTGGAAACACCATATATTTT
>.|TRBV6-5|.|TRBJ1-5
CASRGPNSNQPQHF
TGTGCCAGCAGGGGGCCGAATAGCAATCAGCCCCAGCATTTT
>TRBD1|TRBV3-1/TRBV3-2|few|TRBJ2-7
CASSWDRDEQYF
TGTGCCAGCAGTTGGGACAGGGACGAGCAGTACTTC
>TRBD2|TRBV13|.|TRBJ2-7
CASSLVGAGGLAGAYEQYF
TGTGCCAGCAGCTTGGTGGGGGCTGGGGGACTAGCGGGTGCCTACGAGCAGTACTTC
>TRBD1|TRBV6-5|.|TRBJ1-2
CASRTGANYGYTF
TGTGCCAGCAGAACAGGGGCTAACTATGGCTACACCTTC
>.|TRBV5-4|.|TRBJ2-5
CASSQRTETQYF
TGTGCCAGCAGCCAAAGAACGGAGACCCAGTACTTC
>TRBD1|TRBV10-3|.|TRBJ2-1
CATAGTGDYNEQFF
TGTGCCACCGCCGGGACAGGCGACTACAATGAGCAGTTCTTC
>.|TRBV11-3|.|TRBJ2-2
CASSLVAVNGELFF
TGTGCCAGCAGCTTAGTCGCAGTGAACGGGGAGCTGTTTTTT
>.|TRBV12-3/TRBV12-4|.|TRBJ1-1
CASSFRENTEAFF
TGTGCCAGCAGTTTCAGGGAAAACACTGAAGCTTTCTTT
>.|TRBV19|.|TRBJ2-2
CASTNWGFGTGELFF
TGTGCCAGTACTAACTGGGGGTTTGGCACCGGGGAGCTGTTTTTT
>.|TRBV27|.|TRBJ2-3
CASSRFLAAPFTDTQYF
TGTGCCAGCAGTAGGTTCCTTGCCGCTCCATTCACAGATACGCAGTATTTT
>TRBD1|TRBV9|.|TRBJ2-1
CASSVTGETYNEQFF
TGTGCCAGCAGCGTGACAGGGGAAACCTACAATGAGCAGTTCTTC
>.|TRBV2|.|TRBJ1-1
CASSARTENTEAFF
TGTGCCAGCAGTGCTAGGACAGAGAACACTGAAGCTTTCTTT
>.|TRBV7-3|.|TRBJ2-1
CASSSSVGQVNEQFF
TGTGCCAGCAGCTCTTCCGTCGGGCAGGTCAATGAGCAGTTCTTC
>.|TRBV5-5|.|TRBJ1-5
CASSLGQYSNQPQHF
TGTGCCAGCAGCTTGGGACAGTATAGCAATCAGCCCCAGCATTTT
>TRBD2|TRBV4-1|.|TRBJ2-7
CASSQTSGRESYEQYF
TGCGCCAGCAGCCAGACTAGCGGGAGGGAATCCTACGAGCAGTACTTC